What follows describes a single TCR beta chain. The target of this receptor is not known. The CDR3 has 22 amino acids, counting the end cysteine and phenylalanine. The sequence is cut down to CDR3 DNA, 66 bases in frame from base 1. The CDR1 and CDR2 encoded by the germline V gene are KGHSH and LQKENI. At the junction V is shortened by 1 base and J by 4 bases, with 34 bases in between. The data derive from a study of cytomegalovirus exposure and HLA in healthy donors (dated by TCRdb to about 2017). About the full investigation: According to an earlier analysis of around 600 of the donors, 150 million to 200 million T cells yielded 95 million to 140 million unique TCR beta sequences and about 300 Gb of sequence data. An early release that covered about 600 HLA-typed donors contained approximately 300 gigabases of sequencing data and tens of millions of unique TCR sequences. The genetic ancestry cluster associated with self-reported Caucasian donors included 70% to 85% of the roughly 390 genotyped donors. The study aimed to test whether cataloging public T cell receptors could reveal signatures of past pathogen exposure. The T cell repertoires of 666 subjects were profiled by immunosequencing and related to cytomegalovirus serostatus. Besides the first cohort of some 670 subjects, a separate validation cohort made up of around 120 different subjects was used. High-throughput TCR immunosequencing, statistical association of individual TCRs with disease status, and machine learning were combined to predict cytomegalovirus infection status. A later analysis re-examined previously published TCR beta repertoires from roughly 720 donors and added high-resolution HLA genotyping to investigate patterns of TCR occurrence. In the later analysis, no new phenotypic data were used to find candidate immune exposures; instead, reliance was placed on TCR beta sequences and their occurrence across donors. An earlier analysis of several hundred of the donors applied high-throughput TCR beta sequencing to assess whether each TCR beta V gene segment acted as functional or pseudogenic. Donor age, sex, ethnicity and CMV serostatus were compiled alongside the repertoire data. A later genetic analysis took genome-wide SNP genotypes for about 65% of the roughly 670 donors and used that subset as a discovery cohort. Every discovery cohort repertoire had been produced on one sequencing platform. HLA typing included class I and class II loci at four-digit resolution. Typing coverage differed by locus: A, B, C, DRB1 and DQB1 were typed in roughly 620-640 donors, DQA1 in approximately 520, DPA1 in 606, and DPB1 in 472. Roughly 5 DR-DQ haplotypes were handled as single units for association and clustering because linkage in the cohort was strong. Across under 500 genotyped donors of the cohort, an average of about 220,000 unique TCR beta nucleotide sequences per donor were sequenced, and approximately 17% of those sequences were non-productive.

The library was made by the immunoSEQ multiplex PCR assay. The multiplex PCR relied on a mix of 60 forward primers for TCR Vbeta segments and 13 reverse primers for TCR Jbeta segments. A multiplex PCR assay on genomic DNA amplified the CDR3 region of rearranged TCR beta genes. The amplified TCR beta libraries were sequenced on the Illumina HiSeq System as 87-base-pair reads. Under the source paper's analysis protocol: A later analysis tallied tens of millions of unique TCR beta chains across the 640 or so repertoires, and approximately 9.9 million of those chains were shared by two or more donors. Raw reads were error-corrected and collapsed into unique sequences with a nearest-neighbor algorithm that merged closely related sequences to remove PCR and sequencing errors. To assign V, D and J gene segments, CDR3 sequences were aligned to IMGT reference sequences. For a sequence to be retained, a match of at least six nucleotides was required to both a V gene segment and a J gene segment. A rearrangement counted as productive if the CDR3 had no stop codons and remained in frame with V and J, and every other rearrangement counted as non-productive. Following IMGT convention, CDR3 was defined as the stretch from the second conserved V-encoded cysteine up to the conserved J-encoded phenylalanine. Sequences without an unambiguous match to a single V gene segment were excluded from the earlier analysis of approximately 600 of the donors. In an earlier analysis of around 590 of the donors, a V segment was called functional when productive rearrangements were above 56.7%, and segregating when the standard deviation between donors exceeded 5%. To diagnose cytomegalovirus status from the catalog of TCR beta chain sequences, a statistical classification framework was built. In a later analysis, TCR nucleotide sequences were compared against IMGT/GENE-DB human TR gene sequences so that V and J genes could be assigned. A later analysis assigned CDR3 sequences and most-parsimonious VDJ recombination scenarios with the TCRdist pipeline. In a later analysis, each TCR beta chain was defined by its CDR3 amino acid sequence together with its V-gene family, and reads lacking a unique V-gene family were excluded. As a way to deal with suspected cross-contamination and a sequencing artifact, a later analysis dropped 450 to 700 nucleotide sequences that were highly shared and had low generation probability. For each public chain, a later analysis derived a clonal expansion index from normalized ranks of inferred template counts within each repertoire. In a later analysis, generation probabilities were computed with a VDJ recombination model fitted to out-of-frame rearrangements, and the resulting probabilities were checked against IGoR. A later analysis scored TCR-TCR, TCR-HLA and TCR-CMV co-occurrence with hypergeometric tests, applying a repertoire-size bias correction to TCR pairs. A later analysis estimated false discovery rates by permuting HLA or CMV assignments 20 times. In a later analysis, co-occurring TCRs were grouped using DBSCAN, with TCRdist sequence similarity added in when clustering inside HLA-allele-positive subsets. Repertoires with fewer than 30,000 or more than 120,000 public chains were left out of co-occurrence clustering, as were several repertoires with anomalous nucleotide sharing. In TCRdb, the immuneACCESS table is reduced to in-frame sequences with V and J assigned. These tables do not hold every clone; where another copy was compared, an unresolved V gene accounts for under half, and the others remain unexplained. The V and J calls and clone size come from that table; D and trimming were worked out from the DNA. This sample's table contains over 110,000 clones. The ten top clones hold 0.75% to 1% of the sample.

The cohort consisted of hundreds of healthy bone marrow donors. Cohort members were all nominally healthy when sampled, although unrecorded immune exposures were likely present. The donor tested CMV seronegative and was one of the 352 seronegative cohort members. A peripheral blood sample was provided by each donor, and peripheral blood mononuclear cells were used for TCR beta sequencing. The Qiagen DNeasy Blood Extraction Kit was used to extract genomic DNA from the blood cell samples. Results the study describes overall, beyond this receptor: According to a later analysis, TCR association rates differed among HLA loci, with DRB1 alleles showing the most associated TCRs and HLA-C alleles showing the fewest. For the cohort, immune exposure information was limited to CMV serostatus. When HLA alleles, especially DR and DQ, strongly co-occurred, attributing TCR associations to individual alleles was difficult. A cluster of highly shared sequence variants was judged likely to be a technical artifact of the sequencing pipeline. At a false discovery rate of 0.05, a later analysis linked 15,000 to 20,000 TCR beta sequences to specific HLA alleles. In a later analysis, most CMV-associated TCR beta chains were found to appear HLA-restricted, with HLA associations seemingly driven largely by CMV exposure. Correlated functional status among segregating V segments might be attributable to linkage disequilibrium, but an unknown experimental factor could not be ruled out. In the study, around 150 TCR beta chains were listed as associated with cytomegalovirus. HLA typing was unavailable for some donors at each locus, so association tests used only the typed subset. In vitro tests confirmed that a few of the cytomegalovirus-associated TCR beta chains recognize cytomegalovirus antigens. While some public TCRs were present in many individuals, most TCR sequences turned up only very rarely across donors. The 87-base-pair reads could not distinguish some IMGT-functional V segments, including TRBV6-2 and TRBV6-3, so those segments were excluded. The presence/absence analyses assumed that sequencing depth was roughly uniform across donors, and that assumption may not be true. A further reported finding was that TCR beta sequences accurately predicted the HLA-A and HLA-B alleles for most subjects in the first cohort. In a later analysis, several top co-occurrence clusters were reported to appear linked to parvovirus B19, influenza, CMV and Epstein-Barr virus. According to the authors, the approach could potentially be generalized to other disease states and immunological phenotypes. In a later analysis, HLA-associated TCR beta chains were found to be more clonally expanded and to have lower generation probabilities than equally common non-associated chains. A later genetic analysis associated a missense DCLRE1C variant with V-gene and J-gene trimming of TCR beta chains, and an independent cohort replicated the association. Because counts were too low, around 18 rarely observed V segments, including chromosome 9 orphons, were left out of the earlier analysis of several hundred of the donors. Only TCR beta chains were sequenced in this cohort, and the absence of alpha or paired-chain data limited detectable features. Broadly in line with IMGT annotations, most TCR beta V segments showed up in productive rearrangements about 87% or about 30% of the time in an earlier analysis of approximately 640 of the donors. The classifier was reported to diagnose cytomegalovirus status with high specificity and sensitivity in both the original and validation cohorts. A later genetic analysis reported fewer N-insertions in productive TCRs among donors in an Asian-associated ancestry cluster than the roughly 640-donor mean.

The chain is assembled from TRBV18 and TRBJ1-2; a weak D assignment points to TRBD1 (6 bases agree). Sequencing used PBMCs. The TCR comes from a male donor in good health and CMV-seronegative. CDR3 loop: CASSPLPPRSGTGGAWIYGYTF. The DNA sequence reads TGTGCCAGCTCACCACTTCCCCCTCGCTCCGGGACGGGGGGGGCATGGATCTATGGCTACACCTTC.